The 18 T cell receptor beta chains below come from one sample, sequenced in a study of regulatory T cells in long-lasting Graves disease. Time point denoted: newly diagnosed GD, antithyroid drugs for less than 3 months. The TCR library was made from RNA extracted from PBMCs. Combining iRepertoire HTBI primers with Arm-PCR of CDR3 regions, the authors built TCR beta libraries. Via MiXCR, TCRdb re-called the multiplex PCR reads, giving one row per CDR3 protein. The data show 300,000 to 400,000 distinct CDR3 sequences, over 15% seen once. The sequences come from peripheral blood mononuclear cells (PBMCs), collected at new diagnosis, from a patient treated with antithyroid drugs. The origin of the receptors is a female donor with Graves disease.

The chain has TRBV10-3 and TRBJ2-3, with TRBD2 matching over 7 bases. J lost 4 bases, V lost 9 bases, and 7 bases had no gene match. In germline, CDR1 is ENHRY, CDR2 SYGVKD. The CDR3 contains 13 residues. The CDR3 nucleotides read TGTGCCATACTAGCCCGGGAGGCAGATACGCAGTATTTT. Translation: CAILAREADTQYF.

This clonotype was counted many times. The CDR3 bases are TGTGCCAGCAGTTTATATTCGGGAGAAGAGACCCAGTACTTC. This translates into CASSLYSGEETQYF. The chain links TRBV12-3 or TRBV12-4 to TRBJ2-1; D might be TRBD2 (6 bases). The end of the DNA fits TRBJ2-5 better, so the J call may be wrong. The CDR3 sequence is 14 residues long.

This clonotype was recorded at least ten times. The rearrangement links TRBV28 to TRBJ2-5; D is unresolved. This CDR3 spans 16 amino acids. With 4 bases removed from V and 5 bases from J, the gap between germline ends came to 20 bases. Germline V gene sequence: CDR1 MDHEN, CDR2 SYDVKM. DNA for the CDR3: TGTGCCAGCAGTTACCCCCCCCGGACCCCGCTGGAGACCCAGTACTTC. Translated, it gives CASSYPPRTPLETQYF.

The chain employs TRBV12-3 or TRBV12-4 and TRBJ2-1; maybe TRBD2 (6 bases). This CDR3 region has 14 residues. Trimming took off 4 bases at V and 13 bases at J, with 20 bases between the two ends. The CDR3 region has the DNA TGTGCCAGCAGTTACTCGGGTAGCGGAGAGACCCAGTTCTTC. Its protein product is CASSYSGSGETQFF.

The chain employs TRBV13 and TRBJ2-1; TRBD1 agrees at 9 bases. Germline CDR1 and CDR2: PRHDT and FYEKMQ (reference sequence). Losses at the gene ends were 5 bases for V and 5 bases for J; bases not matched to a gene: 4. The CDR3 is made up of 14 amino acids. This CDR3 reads CASSRTGADNEQFF. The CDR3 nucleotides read TGTGCCAGCAGCCGGACAGGGGCCGACAATGAGCAGTTCTTC.

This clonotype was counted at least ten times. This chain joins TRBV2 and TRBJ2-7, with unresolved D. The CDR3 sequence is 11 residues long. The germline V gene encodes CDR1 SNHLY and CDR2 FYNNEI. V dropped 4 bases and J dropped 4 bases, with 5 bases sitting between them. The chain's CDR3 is CASSAMYEQYF. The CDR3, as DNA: TGTGCCAGCAGTGCTATGTACGAGCAGTACTTC.

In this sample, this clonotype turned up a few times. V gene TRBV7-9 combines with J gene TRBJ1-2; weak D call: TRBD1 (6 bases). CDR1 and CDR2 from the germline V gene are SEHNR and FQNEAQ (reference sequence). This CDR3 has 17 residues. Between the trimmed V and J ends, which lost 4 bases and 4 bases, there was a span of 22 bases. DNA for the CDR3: TGTGCCAGCAGCTCCTCCGGGGGGACCGACAGGCTCTATGGCTACACCTTC. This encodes CASSSSGGTDRLYGYTF.

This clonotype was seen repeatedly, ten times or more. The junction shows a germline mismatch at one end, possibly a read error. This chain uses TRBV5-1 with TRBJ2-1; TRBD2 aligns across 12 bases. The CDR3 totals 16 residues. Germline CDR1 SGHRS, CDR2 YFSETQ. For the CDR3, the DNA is TGTGCCAGCAGCTTGGAACTAGCGGGAGGTCACGGTGAGCAGTTCTTC. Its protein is CASSLELAGGHGEQFF.

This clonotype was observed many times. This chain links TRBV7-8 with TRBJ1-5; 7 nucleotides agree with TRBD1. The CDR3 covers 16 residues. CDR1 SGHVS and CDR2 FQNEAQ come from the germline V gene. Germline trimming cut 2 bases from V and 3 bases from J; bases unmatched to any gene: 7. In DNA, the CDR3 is TGTGCCAGCAGCTTAAGAGGGGGACAGCTCAATCAGCCCCAGCATTTT. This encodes CASSLRGGQLNQPQHF.

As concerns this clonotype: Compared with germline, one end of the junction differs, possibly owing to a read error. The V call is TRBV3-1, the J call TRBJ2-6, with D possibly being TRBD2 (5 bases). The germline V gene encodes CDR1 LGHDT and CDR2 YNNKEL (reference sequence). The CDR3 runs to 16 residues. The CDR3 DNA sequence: TGTGCCAGCAGCCAAGGAGGGCTCTCTGGGGACAACGTCCTGACTTTC. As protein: CASSQGGLSGDNVLTF.

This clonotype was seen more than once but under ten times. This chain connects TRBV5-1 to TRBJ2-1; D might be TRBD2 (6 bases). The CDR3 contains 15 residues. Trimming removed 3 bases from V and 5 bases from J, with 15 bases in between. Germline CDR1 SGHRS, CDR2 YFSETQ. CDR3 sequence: CASSSPVTRDNEQFF. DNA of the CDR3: TGCGCCAGCAGCTCACCGGTGACTAGAGACAATGAGCAGTTCTTC.

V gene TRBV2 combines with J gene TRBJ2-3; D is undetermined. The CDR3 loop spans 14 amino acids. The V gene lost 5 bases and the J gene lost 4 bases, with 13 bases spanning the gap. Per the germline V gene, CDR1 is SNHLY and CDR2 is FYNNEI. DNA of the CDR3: TGTGCCAGCAGTCCACTGCTAGACGCAGATACGCAGTATTTT. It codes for CASSPLLDADTQYF.

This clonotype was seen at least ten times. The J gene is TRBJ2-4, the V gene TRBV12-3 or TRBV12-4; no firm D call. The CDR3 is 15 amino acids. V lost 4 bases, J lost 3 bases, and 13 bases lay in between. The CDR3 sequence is CASSSNGSGKNIQYF. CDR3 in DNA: TGTGCCAGCAGTTCTAACGGGTCGGGCAAAAACATTCAGTACTTC.

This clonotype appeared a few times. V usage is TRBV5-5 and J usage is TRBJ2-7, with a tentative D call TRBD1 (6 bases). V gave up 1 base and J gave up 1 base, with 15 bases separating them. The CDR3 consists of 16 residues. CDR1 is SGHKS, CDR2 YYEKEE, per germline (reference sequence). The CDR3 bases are TGTGCCAGCAGCTTGCGGGGTGGACAGACGTCCTACGAGCAGTACTTC. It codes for CASSLRGGQTSYEQYF.

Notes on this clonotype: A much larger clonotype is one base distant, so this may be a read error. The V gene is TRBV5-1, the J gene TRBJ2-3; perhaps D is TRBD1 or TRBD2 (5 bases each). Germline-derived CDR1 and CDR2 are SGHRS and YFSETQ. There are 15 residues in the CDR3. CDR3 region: CASSLAIPGADRQYF. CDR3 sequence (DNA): TGCGCCAGCAGCTTGGCCATTCCCGGGGCAGATAGGCAGTATTTT. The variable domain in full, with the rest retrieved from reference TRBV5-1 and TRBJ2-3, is KAGVTQTPRYLIKTRGQQVTLSCSPISGHRSVSWYQQTPGQGLQFLFEYFSETQRNKGNFPGRFSGRQFSNSRSEMNVSTLELGDSALYLCASSLAIPGADRQYFGPGTRLTVL.

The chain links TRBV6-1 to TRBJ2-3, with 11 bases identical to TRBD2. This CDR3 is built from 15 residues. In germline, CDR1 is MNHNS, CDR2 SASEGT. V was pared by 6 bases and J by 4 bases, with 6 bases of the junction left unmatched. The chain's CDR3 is CASSPTSGISDTQYF. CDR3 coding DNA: TGTGCCAGCAGCCCGACTAGCGGGATCTCAGATACGCAGTATTTT.

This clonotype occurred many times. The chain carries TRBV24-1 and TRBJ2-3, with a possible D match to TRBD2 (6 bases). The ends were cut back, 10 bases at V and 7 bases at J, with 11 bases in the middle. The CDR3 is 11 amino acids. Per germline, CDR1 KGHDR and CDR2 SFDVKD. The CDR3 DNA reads TGTGCCACTTCGCGGGACCATACGCAGTATTTT. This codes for CATSRDHTQYF.

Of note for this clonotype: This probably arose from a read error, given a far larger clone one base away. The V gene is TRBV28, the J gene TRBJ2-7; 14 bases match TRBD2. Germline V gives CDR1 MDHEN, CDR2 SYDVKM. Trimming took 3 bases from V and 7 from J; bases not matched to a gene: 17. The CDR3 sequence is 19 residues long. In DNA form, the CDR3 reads TGTGCCAGCAGTTTCGGGACTAGCGGGAGCCCCTCTCCTTCGGATGAGCAGTACTTC. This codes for CASSFGTSGSPSPSDEQYF. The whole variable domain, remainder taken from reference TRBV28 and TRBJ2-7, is DVKVTQSSRYLVKRTGEKVFLECVQDMDHENMFWYRQDPGLGLRLIYFSYDVKMKEKGDIPEGYSVSREKKERFSLILESASTNQTSMYLCASSFGTSGSPSPSDEQYFGPGTRLTVT.